The rows below give T cell receptor beta chains drawn from one sample of a study of cytotoxic CD8 clonotypes in ibrutinib-treated CLL. Some clones are missing from TCRdb's copy, which holds only in-frame ones; the method was immunoSEQ multiplex PCR. The table lists tens of thousands of clones, about three quarters of them singletons. The sample here was PBMCs, taken after 12 months of ibrutinib treatment. The receptors come from a human donor with chronic lymphocytic leukemia. Each CDR3 is given with its conserved first and last residue. Fields, in order: V gene, D gene, clone size, J gene, CDR3 protein, CDR3 DNA. The D gene is left open where the match is weak. Some rows mark clone size as missing; the rest say once, few, many or name a class of expanded clone.

V gene: TRBV27; D gene: TRBD2; clone size: few; J gene: TRBJ2-7; CDR3 protein: CASSLIAGGVYEQYF; CDR3 DNA: TGTGCCAGCAGTTTGATAGCGGGAGGGGTCTACGAGCAGTACTTC
V gene: TRBV28; D gene: TRBD1; clone size: .; J gene: TRBJ1-3; CDR3 protein: CATGPTGGLGNTIYF; CDR3 DNA: TGTGCCACGGGACCCACAGGGGGCTTAGGAAACACCATATATTTT
V gene: TRBV7-6; D gene: TRBD2; clone size: .; J gene: TRBJ2-7; CDR3 protein: CASSLGAGGVYEQYF; CDR3 DNA: TGTGCCAGCAGCTTAGGGGCGGGAGGGGTCTACGAGCAGTACTTC
V gene: TRBV6-1; D gene: .; clone size: once; J gene: TRBJ1-4; CDR3 protein: CASSLSLTNEKLFF; CDR3 DNA: TGTGCCAGCAGCTTGAGCTTAACTAATGAAAAACTGTTTTTT
V gene: TRBV30; D gene: .; clone size: .; J gene: TRBJ1-1; CDR3 protein: CAWSVRGDTEAFF; CDR3 DNA: TGTGCCTGGAGTGTACGAGGGGACACTGAAGCTTTCTTT
V gene: TRBV28; D gene: .; clone size: .; J gene: TRBJ1-1; CDR3 protein: CASRRGEENTEAFF; CDR3 DNA: TGTGCCAGCAGACGAGGGGAGGAGAACACTGAAGCTTTCTTT
V gene: TRBV6-5; D gene: TRBD1; clone size: .; J gene: TRBJ2-1; CDR3 protein: CASSPDRDDEQFF; CDR3 DNA: TGTGCCAGCAGCCCCGACAGGGACGATGAGCAGTTCTTC
V gene: TRBV29-1; D gene: TRBD2; clone size: .; J gene: TRBJ2-1; CDR3 protein: CSVPGTKAREQFF; CDR3 DNA: TGCAGCGTCCCTGGGACTAAAGCAAGGGAGCAGTTCTTC
V gene: TRBV5-6; D gene: TRBD1; clone size: .; J gene: TRBJ2-5; CDR3 protein: CASSRTGLGETQYF; CDR3 DNA: TGTGCCAGCAGCCGGACAGGGTTAGGAGAGACCCAGTACTTC
V gene: TRBV14; D gene: .; clone size: .; J gene: TRBJ1-5; CDR3 protein: CASRPLRPLAQHF; CDR3 DNA: TGTGCCAGCAGACCACTAAGACCCCTGGCCCAGCATTTT
V gene: TRBV11-2; D gene: .; clone size: .; J gene: TRBJ2-7; CDR3 protein: CASSLALGQSWEQYF; CDR3 DNA: TGTGCCAGCAGCTTAGCCCTTGGACAGTCTTGGGAGCAGTACTTC
V gene: TRBV7-2; D gene: .; clone size: .; J gene: TRBJ2-3; CDR3 protein: CASSLFSYTQYF; CDR3 DNA: TGTGCCAGCAGCTTATTCAGTTATACGCAGTATTTT
V gene: TRBV10-3; D gene: TRBD1; clone size: few; J gene: TRBJ2-3; CDR3 protein: CAISEPDRGKGTQYF; CDR3 DNA: TGTGCCATCAGTGAACCCGACAGGGGTAAGGGTACGCAGTATTTT
V gene: TRBV2; D gene: .; clone size: .; J gene: TRBJ1-2; CDR3 protein: CASSEIINYGYTF; CDR3 DNA: TGTGCCAGCAGTGAAATTATTAACTATGGCTACACCTTC
V gene: TRBV2; D gene: .; clone size: few; J gene: TRBJ1-5; CDR3 protein: CASSVIRADQPQHF; CDR3 DNA: TGTGCCAGCAGTGTGATCAGGGCAGACCAGCCCCAGCATTTT
V gene: TRBV9; D gene: .; clone size: .; J gene: TRBJ2-7; CDR3 protein: CASSVATGTVQSEQYF; CDR3 DNA: TGTGCCAGCAGCGTAGCTACGGGAACGGTTCAATCCGAGCAGTACTTC
V gene: TRBV15; D gene: .; clone size: .; J gene: TRBJ2-7; CDR3 protein: CATSRSGDGAYEQYF; CDR3 DNA: TGTGCCACCAGCAGATCGGGGGACGGGGCCTACGAGCAGTACTTC
V gene: TRBV29-1; D gene: .; clone size: .; J gene: TRBJ2-6; CDR3 protein: CSVALGNSGANVLTF; CDR3 DNA: TGCAGCGTGGCCCTCGGGAACTCTGGGGCCAACGTCCTGACTTTC
V gene: TRBV2; D gene: .; clone size: .; J gene: TRBJ1-5; CDR3 protein: CASSENRDHQPQHF; CDR3 DNA: TGTGCCAGCAGTGAAAACAGGGACCATCAGCCCCAGCATTTT
V gene: TRBV9; D gene: TRBD1; clone size: .; J gene: TRBJ2-2; CDR3 protein: CASSAQGRNTGELFF; CDR3 DNA: TGTGCCAGCAGCGCACAGGGGAGGAACACCGGGGAGCTGTTTTTT
V gene: TRBV5-5; D gene: .; clone size: .; J gene: TRBJ1-2; CDR3 protein: CASSLALGAQPANYGYTF; CDR3 DNA: TGTGCCAGCAGCTTGGCCTTGGGAGCACAGCCGGCTAACTATGGCTACACCTTC
V gene: TRBV20-1; D gene: .; clone size: .; J gene: TRBJ2-7; CDR3 protein: CSPSRNYEQYF; CDR3 DNA: TGCAGCCCTAGCAGGAACTACGAGCAGTACTTC
V gene: TRBV10-3; D gene: TRBD1; clone size: .; J gene: TRBJ2-1; CDR3 protein: CAIRAGTGSYNEQFF; CDR3 DNA: TGTGCCATCAGGGCCGGGACAGGATCCTACAATGAGCAGTTCTTC
V gene: TRBV28; D gene: .; clone size: .; J gene: TRBJ1-2; CDR3 protein: CASSLNRAYTF; CDR3 DNA: TGTGCCAGCAGTCTTAATAGGGCCTACACCTTC
V gene: TRBV27; D gene: .; clone size: once; J gene: TRBJ1-5; CDR3 protein: CASSPGRGNQPQHF; CDR3 DNA: TGTGCCAGCAGCCCAGGGCGGGGCAATCAGCCCCAGCATTTT
V gene: TRBV7-3; D gene: .; clone size: .; J gene: TRBJ2-3; CDR3 protein: CASSLFGQGTDTQYF; CDR3 DNA: TGTGCCAGCAGCTTATTCGGCCAGGGCACAGATACGCAGTATTTT
V gene: TRBV6-1; D gene: TRBD1; clone size: .; J gene: TRBJ2-1; CDR3 protein: CATFPRRQGDNEQFF; CDR3 DNA: TGTGCCACGTTCCCACGTAGACAGGGAGACAATGAGCAGTTCTTC
V gene: TRBV6-5; D gene: .; clone size: .; J gene: TRBJ1-1; CDR3 protein: CASSHPPGNTEAFF; CDR3 DNA: TGTGCCAGCAGTCATCCCCCAGGGAACACTGAAGCTTTCTTT
V gene: TRBV27; D gene: .; clone size: few; J gene: TRBJ2-2; CDR3 protein: CASSSSWAGELFF; CDR3 DNA: TGTGCCAGCAGTTCCTCGTGGGCCGGGGAGCTGTTTTTT
V gene: TRBV4-1; D gene: .; clone size: .; J gene: TRBJ1-5; CDR3 protein: CASSQSQNNQPQHF; CDR3 DNA: TGCGCCAGCAGCCAATCACAGAACAATCAGCCCCAGCATTTT
V gene: TRBV11-2; D gene: TRBD1; clone size: .; J gene: TRBJ2-5; CDR3 protein: CASSPDREETQYF; CDR3 DNA: TGTGCCAGCAGCCCTGACAGGGAAGAGACCCAGTACTTC
V gene: TRBV4-3; D gene: TRBD2; clone size: .; J gene: TRBJ2-1; CDR3 protein: CASSQDRREGNNEQFF; CDR3 DNA: TGCGCCAGCAGCCAAGATAGGAGGGAGGGTAACAATGAGCAGTTCTTC
V gene: TRBV11-2; D gene: TRBD2; clone size: few; J gene: TRBJ2-7; CDR3 protein: CASSLVAGRGGEQYF; CDR3 DNA: TGTGCCAGCAGCTTAGTTGCCGGGAGGGGCGGCGAGCAGTACTTC
V gene: TRBV2; D gene: .; clone size: .; J gene: TRBJ1-1; CDR3 protein: CASDGNTEAFF; CDR3 DNA: TGTGCCAGCGATGGTAACACTGAAGCTTTCTTT
V gene: TRBV6-1; D gene: .; clone size: .; J gene: TRBJ2-6; CDR3 protein: CASREGGANVLTF; CDR3 DNA: TGTGCCAGCAGGGAAGGTGGGGCCAACGTCCTGACTTTC
V gene: TRBV19; D gene: TRBD2; clone size: once; J gene: TRBJ2-3; CDR3 protein: CASTPSGITDTQYF; CDR3 DNA: TGTGCCAGTACACCTAGCGGGATCACAGATACGCAGTATTTT
V gene: TRBV19; D gene: .; clone size: .; J gene: TRBJ1-5; CDR3 protein: CASNPDRYQPQHF; CDR3 DNA: TGTGCCAGTAACCCGGACCGGTATCAGCCCCAGCATTTT
V gene: TRBV18; D gene: .; clone size: .; J gene: TRBJ1-3; CDR3 protein: CASSPPGESSGNTIYF; CDR3 DNA: TGTGCCAGCTCACCACCGGGCGAGAGCTCTGGAAACACCATATATTTT
V gene: TRBV5-4; D gene: TRBD2; clone size: .; J gene: TRBJ2-7; CDR3 protein: CASSLHGAGIYEQYF; CDR3 DNA: TGTGCCAGCAGCTTACATGGAGCGGGAATCTACGAGCAGTACTTC
V gene: TRBV5-4; D gene: .; clone size: .; J gene: TRBJ2-1; CDR3 protein: CASSRDTTSYNEQFF; CDR3 DNA: TGTGCCAGCAGCAGGGACACTACCTCCTACAATGAGCAGTTCTTC
V gene: TRBV27; D gene: .; clone size: few; J gene: TRBJ1-2; CDR3 protein: CASSLKGRDYGYTF; CDR3 DNA: TGTGCCAGCAGTTTGAAGGGGAGGGACTATGGCTACACCTTC
V gene: TRBV7-3; D gene: .; clone size: .; J gene: TRBJ2-7; CDR3 protein: CASSLFRQGYEQYF; CDR3 DNA: TGTGCCAGCAGCTTATTCAGGCAGGGTTACGAGCAGTACTTC
V gene: TRBV28; D gene: TRBD2; clone size: .; J gene: TRBJ2-7; CDR3 protein: CASSSGGSSYEQYF; CDR3 DNA: TGTGCCAGCAGTTCTGGCGGGAGCTCCTACGAGCAGTACTTC
V gene: TRBV5-1; D gene: .; clone size: .; J gene: TRBJ2-7; CDR3 protein: CASSLTGGAYEQYF; CDR3 DNA: TGCGCCAGCAGCTTAACAGGGGGGGCCTACGAGCAGTACTTC
V gene: TRBV28; D gene: TRBD2; clone size: .; J gene: TRBJ2-1; CDR3 protein: CASNHRLAALGYNEQFF; CDR3 DNA: TGTGCCAGCAACCACAGACTAGCTGCATTGGGGTACAATGAGCAGTTCTTC
V gene: TRBV6-1; D gene: TRBD1; clone size: .; J gene: TRBJ1-5; CDR3 protein: CAGKQGPSQPQHF; CDR3 DNA: TGTGCCGGAAAACAGGGGCCATCTCAGCCCCAGCATTTT
V gene: TRBV27; D gene: TRBD1; clone size: .; J gene: TRBJ1-4; CDR3 protein: CASSPGGFGEKLFF; CDR3 DNA: TGTGCCAGCAGCCCAGGGGGCTTTGGTGAAAAACTGTTTTTT
V gene: TRBV4-1; D gene: TRBD1; clone size: .; J gene: TRBJ2-3; CDR3 protein: CASSRKTGAGDTQYF; CDR3 DNA: TGCGCCAGCAGCCGGAAGACAGGGGCTGGAGATACGCAGTATTTT
V gene: TRBV2; D gene: .; clone size: .; J gene: TRBJ2-2; CDR3 protein: CASSEVTALNTGELFF; CDR3 DNA: TGTGCCAGCAGTGAAGTCACCGCGCTTAACACCGGGGAGCTGTTTTTT
V gene: TRBV27; D gene: .; clone size: .; J gene: TRBJ1-6; CDR3 protein: CASSLSYYNSPLHF; CDR3 DNA: TGTGCCAGCAGTTTATCCTATTATAATTCACCCCTCCACTTT
V gene: TRBV5-1; D gene: .; clone size: .; J gene: TRBJ2-7; CDR3 protein: CASSHETTEGRYEQYF; CDR3 DNA: TGCGCCAGCAGCCATGAGACGACAGAGGGTCGCTACGAGCAGTACTTC
V gene: TRBV23-1; D gene: TRBD1; clone size: few; J gene: TRBJ1-1; CDR3 protein: CATSGTGTEAFF; CDR3 DNA: TGCGCCACCTCGGGGACAGGGACTGAAGCTTTCTTT
V gene: TRBV5-1; D gene: .; clone size: .; J gene: TRBJ2-2; CDR3 protein: CASIQGKGTGELFF; CDR3 DNA: TGCGCCAGCATCCAGGGGAAGGGAACCGGGGAGCTGTTTTTT
V gene: TRBV5-1; D gene: TRBD1; clone size: .; J gene: TRBJ2-7; CDR3 protein: CASSLQPDRGLYEQYF; CDR3 DNA: TGCGCCAGCAGCTTGCAGCCGGACAGGGGTCTTTACGAGCAGTACTTC
V gene: TRBV19; D gene: .; clone size: .; J gene: TRBJ1-3; CDR3 protein: CASTDGNTIYF; CDR3 DNA: TGTGCCAGTACCGATGGAAACACCATATATTTT
V gene: TRBV5-1; D gene: .; clone size: .; J gene: TRBJ1-1; CDR3 protein: CASSSSRGLNTEAFF; CDR3 DNA: TGCGCCAGCAGCTCTTCCAGGGGCCTGAACACTGAAGCTTTCTTT